Listed below are T cell receptor beta chains from one sample, sequenced in a study of T cell responses to AZD1222 COVID-19 vaccine. Repertoires were generated with immunoSEQ multiplex PCR, while TCRdb's copy carries only in-frame clones and drops some. Seen here are about 160,000 clones, 80% to 90% observed once, and the top ten hold 6.9%. The sample here was peripheral blood, taken on day 0 of AZD1222 vaccination. Receptor source: an adult in good health. The CDR3 runs from the conserved cysteine through the conserved F or W. D genes are given only for firm matches. Some rows have no size entry. The others give once, few or many, or a class for an expanded clone.

d_gene,j_gene,v_gene,abundance,CDR3aa,CDR3nt
TRBD2,TRBJ2-1,TRBV28,-,CASSSGTSPYNEQFF,TGTGCCAGCAGTTCCGGGACTAGTCCATACAATGAGCAGTTCTTC
-,TRBJ2-3,TRBV7-2,few,CASSLGSGLVAGTQYF,TGTGCCAGCAGCTTGGGCTCGGGTTTGGTGGCGGGTACGCAGTATTTT
-,TRBJ2-3,TRBV9,-,CASSGSGSMADTQYF,TGTGCCAGCAGCGGATCCGGCTCTATGGCAGATACGCAGTATTTT
-,TRBJ2-7,TRBV5-4,once,CASSLGGLGTGFYEQYF,TGTGCCAGCAGCTTGGGTGGTCTGGGGACGGGGTTTTACGAGCAGTACTTC
-,TRBJ2-3,TRBV19,-,CASSKFYDSPSTDTQYF,TGTGCCAGTAGTAAGTTCTACGACAGTCCTAGCACAGATACGCAGTATTTT
TRBD1,TRBJ1-3,TRBV28,-,CASSLGGQGASGNTIYF,TGTGCCAGCAGTTTAGGAGGACAGGGGGCCTCCGGAAACACCATATATTTT
TRBD1,TRBJ2-7,TRBV5-1,-,CASSGTGTGNAYEQYF,TGCGCCAGCAGCGGAACCGGGACAGGGAACGCCTACGAGCAGTACTTC
-,TRBJ2-7,TRBV4-1,-,CASSQELAGPGYF,TGCGCCAGCAGCCAAGAGTTGGCGGGGCCGGGGTACTTC
-,TRBJ1-1,TRBV20-1,-,CSASRGGTEAFF,TGCAGTGCTAGTCGGGGTGGCACTGAAGCTTTCTTT
TRBD1,TRBJ1-1,TRBV6-5,-,CASRQDRGAIVAFF,TGTGCCAGCAGGCAGGACAGGGGGGCAATCGTAGCTTTCTTT
-,TRBJ1-6,TRBV7-9,-,CASSLVSPLHF,TGTGCCAGCAGCTTAGTTTCACCCCTCCACTTT
-,TRBJ1-6,TRBV5-1,-,CASSFEQGVDSPLHF,TGCGCCAGCAGCTTCGAACAGGGTGTCGATTCACCCCTCCACTTT
-,TRBJ2-3,TRBV7-9,-,CASSPNPSTAQYF,TGTGCCAGCAGCCCTAATCCTAGCACAGCGCAGTATTTT
-,TRBJ1-5,TRBV12-3/TRBV12-4,-,CASSRRGDQPQHF,TGTGCCAGCAGCCGCCGAGGGGATCAGCCCCAGCATTTT
-,TRBJ2-7,TRBV28,-,CASSPTGFSEQYF,TGTGCCAGCAGTCCCACAGGGTTCTCCGAGCAGTACTTC
TRBD1,TRBJ2-1,TRBV12-5,-,CASHQGGAYNEQFF,TGTGCTAGTCACCAAGGGGGCGCCTACAATGAGCAGTTCTTC
TRBD2,TRBJ2-5,TRBV25-1,-,CASSVIAGDETQYF,TGTGCCAGCAGTGTTATAGCGGGGGATGAGACCCAGTACTTC
TRBD1,TRBJ1-6,TRBV7-6,-,CASSLVTGGNSPLHF,TGTGCCAGCAGCTTAGTGACAGGGGGCAATTCACCCCTCCACTTT
-,TRBJ1-2,TRBV5-4,-,CASSTEGTYGYTF,TGTGCCAGCAGTACCGAGGGGACCTATGGCTACACCTTC
-,TRBJ2-7,TRBV2,-,CASTPQGTGLNEQYF,TGTGCCAGCACCCCACAGGGGACTGGGCTGAACGAGCAGTACTTC
TRBD1,TRBJ2-1,TRBV5-1,once,CASSQGQGGNEQFF,TGCGCCAGCAGCCAAGGACAGGGGGGCAATGAGCAGTTCTTC
-,TRBJ1-1,TRBV7-9,once,CASSPLGQGSMDGEAFF,TGTGCCAGCAGCCCCCTGGGCCAGGGATCCATGGACGGTGAAGCTTTCTTT
-,TRBJ1-1,TRBV6-5,-,CASSSGRKDEAFF,TGTGCCAGCAGTTCGGGACGGAAGGACGAAGCTTTCTTT
TRBD1,TRBJ2-3,TRBV5-4,-,CASSLAGQTKTDTQYF,TGTGCCAGCAGCTTGGCGGGACAGACTAAAACAGATACGCAGTATTTT
-,TRBJ1-2,TRBV9,-,CASSAESPGGHGYTF,TGTGCCAGCAGCGCCGAGTCACCCGGGGGTCATGGCTACACCTTC
-,TRBJ2-3,TRBV9,-,CASSVAGADTQYF,TGTGCCAGCAGCGTAGCGGGCGCAGATACGCAGTATTTT
TRBD2,TRBJ2-5,TRBV7-7,-,CASSLVLAEETQYF,TGTGCTAGCAGCTTAGTTCTAGCGGAAGAGACCCAGTACTTC
-,TRBJ2-2,TRBV2,-,CASNRLAGTGELFF,TGTGCCAGCAACCGACTGGCGGGCACCGGGGAGCTGTTTTTT
-,TRBJ2-2,TRBV7-9,few,CASSGNRGTGELFF,TGTGCCAGCAGCGGGAACCGGGGGACCGGGGAGCTGTTTTTT
TRBD2,TRBJ2-5,TRBV7-2,-,CASSPRTSGGARQETQYF,TGTGCCAGCAGCCCCCGGACTAGCGGGGGGGCCAGGCAAGAGACCCAGTACTTC
-,TRBJ2-7,TRBV23-1,-,CASSQAGAQGADPYEQYF,TGCGCCAGCAGTCAAGCAGGAGCGCAGGGAGCCGACCCCTACGAGCAGTACTTC
TRBD1,TRBJ2-3,TRBV7-2,-,CASRPPGQSTDTQYF,TGTGCCAGCAGACCCCCGGGACAGAGCACAGATACGCAGTATTTT
-,TRBJ2-5,TRBV6-2/TRBV6-3,-,CASSYGETQYF,TGTGCCAGCAGTTACGGGGAGACCCAGTACTTC